These 23 T cell receptor beta chains came from one sample sequenced in a study of T-cell memory formation after mild COVID-19. TCRdb redid the calling of the 5' RACE reads with MiXCR, one entry per CDR3 protein. The sample includes 25,000 to 30,000 distinct CDR3 sequences, 15% to 20% of them seen just once. Material for sequencing was PBMCs or a T cell subset sorted from them (not recorded which). Receptor source: an adult who had mild COVID-19 (a few samples of this study predate the infection). Cell type and time point are not known.

In its sample, this clonotype was seen many times. The V call is TRBV11-2, the J call TRBJ2-7; the D call may be TRBD1 or TRBD2 (5 bases each). Germline-derived CDR1 and CDR2 are SGHAT and FQNNGV. CDR3 length: 14 residues. V was cut by 4 bases and J by 1 base, with 11 bases left in between. This CDR3 reads CASSSGTGSYEQYF. The CDR3 nucleotides are TGTGCCAGCAGCTCGGGGACGGGTTCCTACGAGCAGTACTTC.

This clonotype was seen ten or more times. The rearrangement links TRBV12-3 or TRBV12-4 to TRBJ1-5; unclear D gene. The CDR3 contains 13 residues. V lost 4 bases to trimming and J lost 1 base, with 5 bases between them. The CDR3 region has the DNA TGTGCCAGCAGTTCATCAAGCAATCAGCCCCAGCATTTT. Its translation: CASSSSSNQPQHF.

This clonotype was found many times. The V call is TRBV4-1, the J call TRBJ1-1; 9 bases are a match to TRBD1. Germline CDR1 and CDR2: MGHRA and YSYEKL. Germline trimming cut 2 bases from V and 5 bases from J; bases unmatched to any gene: 3. CDR3 length: 14 amino acids. The CDR3 bases are TGCGCCAGCAGCCAATCACAGGGGGCAACTGAAGCTTTCTTT. Translated: CASSQSQGATEAFF.

The sample holds many counts of this clonotype. The rearrangement joins TRBV7-3 to TRBJ2-2; D is unresolved. The CDR3 length is 12 residues. Per germline, CDR1 SGHTA and CDR2 FQGTGA. The V end lost 4 bases, the J end lost 8 bases, and 8 bases lay between the germline ends. CDR3 residues: CASSYIMGELFF. CDR3 sequence (DNA): TGTGCCAGCAGCTATATTATGGGGGAGCTGTTTTTT. The variable domain in full, completed from reference TRBV7-3 and TRBJ2-2, reads GAGVSQTPSNKVTEKGKYVELRCDPISGHTALYWYRQSLGQGPEFLIYFQGTGAADDSGLPNDRFFAVRPEGSVSTLKIQRTERGDSAVYLCASSYIMGELFFGEGSRLTVL.

Details on this clonotype: A much larger clone sits a single nucleotide away, making a read error possible. The chain joins TRBV7-3 to TRBJ1-1, with a tentative D call TRBD1 (6 bases). Germline V gives CDR1 SGHTA, CDR2 FQGTGA. CDR3 length: 15 amino acids. Between the trimmed V and J ends, which lost 7 bases and 2 bases, there was a span of 17 bases. CDR3 protein: CASTPTGRGNTEAFF. The CDR3 DNA sequence: TGTGCCAGCACTCCCACAGGGAGGGGAAACACTGAAGCTTTCTTT.

This clonotype came up many times. The chain uses TRBV10-3 and TRBJ2-1; D not resolved. The CDR3 covers 14 residues. The V end lost 3 bases, the J end lost 5 bases, and 11 bases lay between the germline ends. The germline gives CDR1 ENHRY, CDR2 SYGVKD. The CDR3 sequence: CAISDPTWNNEQFF. Written as DNA, the CDR3 is TGTGCCATCAGTGATCCGACCTGGAACAATGAGCAGTTCTTC.

This clonotype was recorded at least ten times. The rearrangement joins TRBV11-2 to TRBJ2-5; 8 bases are shared with TRBD2. CDR1 is SGHAT and CDR2 is FQNNGV in the germline V gene. The CDR3 extends over 14 amino acids. V was pared by 1 base and J by 5 bases, with 3 bases of the junction left unmatched. CDR3 loop: CASSLGPGGETQYF. CDR3 DNA: TGTGCCAGCAGCTTAGGTCCGGGAGGGGAGACCCAGTACTTC.

In this sample, this clonotype turned up many times. The V gene is TRBV7-2, the J gene TRBJ2-3; D may be TRBD1 (5 bases). Germline V CDR1 and CDR2: SGHTA, FQGNSA. V was shortened by 1 base and J by 2 bases, with 10 bases between the two germline ends. This CDR3 has 15 amino acids. The DNA for the CDR3 is TGTGCCAGCAGCTTAGTGGCAGGGTCCACAGATACGCAGTATTTT. Translating it yields CASSLVAGSTDTQYF.

This clonotype was recorded many times. The gene calls are TRBV27 and TRBJ2-3; TRBD1 aligns across 9 bases. The junction had 5 bases not matched to a gene; V was cut back by 5 bases and J by 5 bases. The CDR3 length is 14 residues. The V gene's germline CDR1 is MNHEY and CDR2 SMNVEV (reference sequence). The CDR3 loop is CASSRDRVIDTQYF. CDR3 DNA sequence: TGTGCCAGCAGTCGGGACAGGGTGATAGATACGCAGTATTTT.

This clonotype has just a few counts. The chain carries TRBV7-9 and TRBJ2-7; 9 nucleotides agree with TRBD1. V shed 4 bases, J shed 3 bases, and the junction held 7 bases outside the gene matches. There are 15 residues in the CDR3. CDR1 and CDR2 (germline): SEHNR, FQNEAQ (reference sequence). CDR3 loop: CASSSTGQGRYEQYF. The CDR3 nucleotides read TGTGCCAGCAGCTCCACCGGACAGGGGCGCTACGAGCAGTACTTC.

This clonotype was seen at least ten times. The V gene is TRBV5-1, the J gene TRBJ1-2; D remains unclear. Germline assignment: CDR1 SGHRS and CDR2 YFSETQ. Trimming cost V 4 bases and J 0 bases, with 10 bases left between them. This CDR3 has 14 residues. Here the CDR3 DNA reads TGCGCCAGCAGCCTGGCAGGAACTAACTATGGCTACACCTTC. Translation gives CASSLAGTNYGYTF. Combining the CDR3 with reference TRBV5-1 and TRBJ1-2 gives the whole variable domain KAGVTQTPRYLIKTRGQQVTLSCSPISGHRSVSWYQQTPGQGLQFLFEYFSETQRNKGNFPGRFSGRQFSNSRSEMNVSTLELGDSALYLCASSLAGTNYGYTFGSGTRLTVV.

This clonotype occurred many times. The chain recombines TRBV25-1 with TRBJ2-1; 7 bases fit TRBD1. This CDR3 has 16 residues. Germline CDR1 is MGHDK and CDR2 is SYGVNS. The V and J ends lost 3 bases and 0 bases, in that order; junction bases with no gene match: 5. The CDR3 DNA reads as TGTGCCAGCAGTGACATGACAGGGAGCTCCTACAATGAGCAGTTCTTC. Protein product: CASSDMTGSSYNEQFF.

The chain couples TRBV6-6 to TRBJ2-3; D gene ambiguous. V lost 4 bases and J lost 0, with 8 bases in between. Germline assignment: CDR1 MNHNY and CDR2 SVGAGI (reference sequence). The CDR3 runs 14 residues. For the CDR3, the DNA is TGTGCCAGCAGTTCTGTGGGGAGCACAGATACGCAGTATTTT. This encodes CASSSVGSTDTQYF.

This clonotype was counted many times. The genes are TRBV18 and TRBJ2-5; D unresolved. This CDR3 spans 14 amino acids. In germline, CDR1 is KGHSH, CDR2 LQKENI. V lost 2 bases and J 3 bases, leaving 10 bases between the germline ends. The CDR3 region has the DNA TGTGCCAGCTCACCAAGACAAACAGAAGAGACCCAGTACTTC. Its translation: CASSPRQTEETQYF.

The chain carries TRBV14 and TRBJ2-2; D call uncertain. CDR3 size: 14 residues. CDR1 SGHDN and CDR2 FVKESK come from the germline V gene. V was pared by 2 bases and J by 0 bases, with 4 bases between. CDR3 sequence (DNA): TGTGCCAGCAGCCAAACTGCGAACACCGGGGAGCTGTTTTTT. This codes for CASSQTANTGELFF.

This clonotype has ten or more counts. V and J are TRBV6-2 or TRBV6-3 and TRBJ2-7; the D gene is possibly TRBD2 (7 bases). The V end lost 4 bases, the J end lost 7 bases, and 29 bases lay between the germline ends. Germline CDR1 and CDR2: MNHEY and SVGEGT. The CDR3 covers 18 residues. CDR3 region: CASSSRGRGTLPGIEQYF. The CDR3 bases are TGTGCCAGCAGTTCCCGGGGGCGGGGGACCTTACCGGGCATTGAGCAGTACTTC.

This chain links TRBV7-2 with TRBJ2-2; the D is unclear. The CDR3 is made up of 12 amino acids. V was trimmed by 2 bases and J by 9 bases, leaving 7 bases between them. Germline V gene sequence: CDR1 SGHTA, CDR2 FQGNSA. CDR3 protein: CASSLLNRELFF. CDR3 coding DNA: TGTGCCAGCAGCTTACTAAACAGGGAGCTGTTTTTT.

This clonotype appeared many times. This chain joins TRBV5-1 and TRBJ2-7, with D perhaps TRBD1 (6 bases). V was shortened by 4 bases and J by 6 bases, with 20 bases between the two germline ends. From germline, CDR1 is SGHRS and CDR2 YFSETQ. The CDR3 has 15 amino acids. CDR3: CASSGHITGNREQYF. CDR3 nucleotide sequence: TGCGCCAGCAGCGGTCACATTACAGGGAATCGCGAGCAGTACTTC.

This clonotype was seen repeatedly, ten times or more. The gene calls are TRBV3-1 and TRBJ2-2; 8 nucleotides match TRBD1. The CDR3 runs to 16 residues. From germline, CDR1 is LGHDT and CDR2 YNNKEL (reference sequence). V shed 1 base and J 6 bases; nucleotides not matched to a gene: 7. The CDR3 region has the DNA TGTGCCAGCAGCCAAGCAGACAGGGGAAGGGCCGGGGAGCTGTTTTTT. Its protein is CASSQADRGRAGELFF.

The chain links TRBV7-2 to TRBJ2-1; 9 bases map to TRBD2. The CDR3 has 15 amino acids. Trimming removed 3 bases from V and 5 bases from J; junction bases left unmatched: 5. The germline V gene has CDR1 SGHTA and CDR2 FQGNSA. In nucleotides, the CDR3 is TGTGCCAGCAGCTTTCTGGCGGGAGGGCACAATGAGCAGTTCTTC. It yields the protein CASSFLAGGHNEQFF.

In its sample, this clonotype was seen a few times. The chain employs TRBV7-2 and TRBJ2-7; 12 bases agree with TRBD2. This CDR3 is built from 18 residues. Germline values: CDR1 SGHTA, CDR2 FQGNSA. The V gene end was trimmed by 2 bases and the J gene end by 3 bases; junction bases not matched to a gene: 11. In DNA, the CDR3 is TGTGCCAGCAGCTTAAGTCCGGCTAGCGGGAGGGGACGCTACGAGCAGTACTTC. Protein: CASSLSPASGRGRYEQYF.

This clonotype was counted only a few times. Possible read error: a much larger clone is one base away. The chain employs TRBV20-1 and TRBJ2-1, with D possibly being TRBD2 (6 bases). The germline CDR1 and CDR2 sequences are DFQATT and SNEGSKA (reference sequence). Trimming stripped 6 bases from V and 8 bases from J, with 14 bases between. The CDR3 sequence is 12 residues long. In DNA form, the CDR3 reads TGCAGTGCCGTTTCCGGGAGAGATGAGCAGTTCTTC. This translates into CSAVSGRDEQFF.

This clonotype showed up many times. The chain recombines TRBV12-3 or TRBV12-4 with TRBJ1-2, with D unclear. The CDR3 loop spans 16 amino acids. Trimming stripped 7 bases from V and 4 bases from J, with 22 bases between. CDR3 in DNA: TGTGCCAGCACCTTAACGGGGTCGGGGTCCCCCTATGGCTACACCTTC. Protein sequence: CASTLTGSGSPYGYTF.